Listed below are T cell receptor beta chains from one sample, sequenced in a study of blood T cell repertoires in COVID-19. Generated by immunoSEQ multiplex PCR, the TCRdb table keeps only in-frame clones and is missing some. Here the sample spans approximately 26,000 clones, roughly three quarters being singletons. Sample: peripheral blood. These receptors all stem from a man at least 80 years old with active or convalescent COVID-19. Each CDR3 is given with its conserved first and last residue. The order of the fields is clone size, J gene, CDR3 length, D gene, V gene, CDR3 DNA, CDR3 protein. D genes are given only for firm matches. The size entry is marked missing in some rows and otherwise reads once, few, many or a size class.

>.|TRBJ2-7|15|.|TRBV4-3
TGCGCCAGCAGCCTAGAATCCGGTACCTCCTACGAGCAGTACTTC
CASSLESGTSYEQYF
>.|TRBJ2-2|16|.|TRBV5-1
TGCGCCAGCGGGGTCGATCTACGGGGGAACACCGGGGAGCTGTTTTTT
CASGVDLRGNTGELFF
>.|TRBJ2-3|17|TRBD2|TRBV27
TGTGCTAGCAGTTCGGGACTAGCCTCGCCAAACATCGATACGCAGTATTTT
CASSSGLASPNIDTQYF
>.|TRBJ1-3|21|.|TRBV12-2
TGTGCAAGTCGCTTAGGCTTCCGGGACAGGGGCACCGCGTCGGTAGGAAACACCATATATTTT
CASRLGFRDRGTASVGNTIYF
>few|TRBJ2-1|14|.|TRBV29-1
TGCAGCGTTGAGGGAGTCAACTCCTACAATGAGCAGTTCTTC
CSVEGVNSYNEQFF
>.|TRBJ2-7|16|TRBD2|TRBV9
TGTGCCAGCAGCGAGGGAGGACTAGCGGGAGCTTACGAGCAGTACTTC
CASSEGGLAGAYEQYF
>.|TRBJ2-7|14|.|TRBV6-4
TGTGCCAAAGCTCCTAAAAGAGTTGACTACGAGCAGTACTTC
CAKAPKRVDYEQYF
>.|TRBJ2-2|17|TRBD2|TRBV9
TGTGCCAGCAGCGTAGTAGCGGGGGGGCTGGACACCGGGGAGCTGTTTTTT
CASSVVAGGLDTGELFF
>.|TRBJ1-3|13|.|TRBV3-1/TRBV3-2
TGTGCCAGCAGCCGGACAATGGGAAACACCATATATTTT
CASSRTMGNTIYF
>.|TRBJ2-2|14|TRBD1|TRBV6-4
TGTGCCAGCAGTGAAGGGACAGTCACCGGGGAGCTGTTTTTT
CASSEGTVTGELFF
>.|TRBJ1-1|16|TRBD1|TRBV9
TGTGCCAGCAGCGTAGGAGGAGGGGGCCCGAACACTGAAGCTTTCTTT
CASSVGGGGPNTEAFF
>.|TRBJ2-1|16|TRBD2|TRBV4-3
TGCGCCAGCAGCCGGAACCTAGCGGTAATAAACAATGAGCAGTTCTTC
CASSRNLAVINNEQFF
>once|TRBJ1-6|17|TRBD1|TRBV27
TGTGCCAGCAGTTTATCGCGGACAGGGAAATATAATTCACCCCTCCACTTT
CASSLSRTGKYNSPLHF
>.|TRBJ2-3|14|.|TRBV6-1
TGTGCCAGCAGTGAGGCAGGGGGCACAGATACGCAGTATTTT
CASSEAGGTDTQYF
>.|TRBJ1-3|15|.|TRBV7-2
TGTGCCAGCAGCTTAGGACGGAGGGCGGGAAACACCATATATTTT
CASSLGRRAGNTIYF
>.|TRBJ1-3|15|TRBD1|TRBV5-6
TGTGCCAGCAGCCGAAGAGGACAGGGAAGAAACACCATATATTTT
CASSRRGQGRNTIYF
>.|TRBJ2-7|15|TRBD1|TRBV7-2
TGTGCCAGCATCGACCCCCGGGACAGCTCCTACGAGCAGTACTTC
CASIDPRDSSYEQYF
>.|TRBJ1-1|16|.|TRBV5-4
TGTGCCAGCAGCCCCCGGGTGGGGAGAACGGACACTGAAGCTTTCTTT
CASSPRVGRTDTEAFF